This entry lists 10 T cell receptor beta chains sequenced from one sample in a study of cytomegalovirus exposure and HLA in healthy donors. Sequencing was performed with immunoSEQ multiplex PCR; in TCRdb, only in-frame clones are kept and a portion is missing. The profile shows tens of thousands of clones, 80% to 85% of them singletons. Material for sequencing was PBMCs. The receptors shown here come from a woman aged 18-29 years in good health and CMV-seropositive.

The chain carries TRBV5-4 and TRBJ2-7, with 8 bases aligning to TRBD2. The CDR3 runs 15 residues. Germline CDR1 and CDR2: SGHNT and YYREEE (reference sequence). V lost 0 bases and J lost 0; bases outside the gene matches: 2. CDR3 DNA: TGTGCCAGCAGCTTGGGTCTAGCGGGCTCCTACGAGCAGTACTTC. Protein product: CASSLGLAGSYEQYF.

This clone was recorded only once. The rearrangement links TRBV2 to TRBJ1-6; the D gene is possibly TRBD1 (5 bases). Per the germline V gene, CDR1 is SNHLY and CDR2 is FYNNEI. The CDR3 is made up of 14 amino acids. Deletions cut 11 bases from V and 5 bases from J, with 16 bases between. The CDR3 reads CASGGGAHNSPLHF. The CDR3, as DNA: TGTGCCTCGGGGGGGGGAGCCCATAATTCACCCCTCCACTTT.

The V gene is TRBV7-2, the J gene TRBJ2-5, with 9 bases that match TRBD2. CDR3 length equals 15 residues. Germline V gene sequence: CDR1 SGHTA, CDR2 FQGNSA. The trim removed 5 bases at V and 1 base at J, leaving 5 bases unmatched. CDR3 region: CASSRSGGPQETQYF. Here the CDR3 DNA reads TGTGCCAGCAGCCGTAGCGGGGGCCCCCAAGAGACCCAGTACTTC.

The V gene is TRBV19, the J gene TRBJ1-2; 7 bases agree with TRBD1. The V gene end was trimmed by 5 bases and the J gene end by 2 bases; junction bases not matched to a gene: 8. The CDR3 totals 15 residues. CDR1 LNHDA and CDR2 SQIVND come from the germline V gene (reference sequence). CDR3 protein: CASSGKGTANYGYTF. For the CDR3, the DNA is TGTGCCAGTAGTGGGAAGGGGACAGCCAACTATGGCTACACCTTC.

The J gene is TRBJ1-2, the V gene TRBV5-1; 8 bases are shared with TRBD1. CDR3 length: 15 residues. The V gene's germline CDR1 is SGHRS and CDR2 YFSETQ. The trim removed 2 bases at V and 6 bases at J, leaving 9 bases unmatched. DNA for the CDR3: TGCGCCAGCAGCTTTTATGCAGGGGGCGAGGATGGCTACACCTTC. It specifies CASSFYAGGEDGYTF.

V is TRBV5-6 and J is TRBJ1-1, with 7 bases lining up with TRBD1. Germline CDR1 reads SGHDT; CDR2 reads YYEEEE. This CDR3 comprises 14 residues. The ends lost 1 base at V and 3 bases at J; junction bases unmatched: 3. The CDR3 sequence is CASSLTGADTEAFF. The CDR3 coding sequence is TGTGCCAGCAGCTTGACAGGGGCAGACACTGAAGCTTTCTTT.

This clone came up once. The chain combines TRBV4-3 with TRBJ1-6, with TRBD1 matching over 8 bases. CDR3 length: 16 residues. J was trimmed by 9 bases and V by 0 bases; bases with no gene match: 7. Germline V gives CDR1 LGHNA, CDR2 YSLEER. The CDR3 DNA reads as TGCGCCAGCAGCCAAGATCCCCGACAGGGGTTTTCACCCCTCCACTTT. The encoded protein is CASSQDPRQGFSPLHF.

The V gene is TRBV11-3, the J gene TRBJ2-1; 8 bases map to TRBD2. CDR1 is SGHNT and CDR2 is YENEEA in the germline V gene. V shed 0 bases, J shed 4 bases, and the junction held 2 bases outside the gene matches. The CDR3 covers 15 residues. Here the CDR3 reads CASSLDSGAYNEQFF. CDR3 bases: TGTGCCAGCAGCTTAGATAGCGGGGCTTACAATGAGCAGTTCTTC.

The chain couples TRBV12-1 to TRBJ1-1. TRBV12-1 is recorded as a pseudogene. The CDR3 consists of 11 residues. The CDR3 DNA sequence: TGTGCCAGCAGCTTTTTAGCTCCAGCTTTCTTT. The encoded protein is CASSFLAPAFF.

This sequence joins TRBV29-1 and TRBJ1-2; TRBD1 aligns across 7 bases. Losses at the gene ends were 2 bases for V and 4 bases for J; bases not matched to a gene: 10. There are 15 residues in the CDR3. Per germline, CDR1 SQVTM and CDR2 ANQGSEA. The CDR3 bases are TGCAGCGTTGAAAGTCCAGGGGGAGGATTCTATGGCTACACCTTC. Translating gives CSVESPGGGFYGYTF.